Each of the 14 T cell receptor beta chains below was sequenced from the same sample in a study of regulatory T cells in long-lasting Graves disease. Construction of TCR beta libraries relied on iRepertoire HTBI primers and on Arm-PCR targeting CDR3 regions. TCRdb redid the calling of the multiplex PCR reads with MiXCR, one entry per CDR3 protein. The sample consists of some 440,000 distinct CDR3 sequences, under 25% of them appearing once. Time point of the sample: persistent/refractory GD, antithyroid drugs over 5 years with positive TRAb. After RNA was extracted from PBMCs, the TCR library was made from it. This specimen consisted of peripheral blood mononuclear cells (PBMCs), obtained when the disease was refractory, from a patient treated with antithyroid drugs. The receptors were gathered from a female donor with Graves disease.

In this sample, this clonotype turned up a few times. The chain combines TRBV29-1 with TRBJ2-5; no definite D call. Trimming pared 5 bases from V and 0 bases from J, leaving 4 bases between. This CDR3 contains 11 residues. Germline values: CDR1 SQVTM, CDR2 ANQGSEA. The DNA for the CDR3 is TGCAGCGTTACATACCAAGAGACCCAGTACTTC. Its protein is CSVTYQETQYF.

V gene TRBV30 combines with J gene TRBJ1-2; D is unclear. Germline lookup yields CDR1 GTSNPN and CDR2 SVGIG (reference sequence). The CDR3 has 17 amino acids. V was cut by 0 bases and J by 6 bases, with 23 bases left in between. This CDR3 is CAWSVPDLGNIGNGYTF. In nucleotides, the CDR3 is TGTGCCTGGAGTGTCCCGGACCTGGGGAATATTGGGAATGGCTACACCTTC.

There are many counts of this clonotype. V and J are TRBV6-5 and TRBJ2-7; TRBD1 aligns across 9 bases. Trimming took 2 bases from V and 4 from J; bases not matched to a gene: 3. This CDR3 is built from 14 residues. In germline, CDR1 is MNHEY, CDR2 SVGAGI. The CDR3 DNA reads as TGTGCCAGCAGTTACAGGGGGACAGGGTACGAGCAGTACTTC. Amino acid sequence: CASSYRGTGYEQYF.

The chain carries TRBV4-1 and TRBJ2-2; 9 bases align to TRBD1. There are 16 residues in the CDR3. From germline, CDR1 is MGHRA and CDR2 YSYEKL. The V segment lost 1 base and the J segment 2 bases; nucleotides outside the gene matches: 2. The CDR3 loop reads CASSQAQGANTGELFF. The CDR3, as DNA: TGCGCCAGCAGCCAAGCACAGGGGGCAAACACCGGGGAGCTGTTTTTT.

The V and J genes are TRBV28 and TRBJ2-1; D possibly corresponds to TRBD1 (6 bases). V gave up 5 bases and J gave up 9 bases, with 14 bases separating them. This CDR3 is built from 13 residues. Germline lookup yields CDR1 MDHEN and CDR2 SYDVKM. CDR3 DNA sequence: TGTGCCAGCAGTGTACAGGGTTCGGGTGAGCAGTTCTTC. It encodes CASSVQGSGEQFF.

The CDR3, as DNA: TGTGCCAGCAGCTCCAGACGGGCGGGAGGGTCCGGGGAGCTGTTTTTT. It encodes CASSSRRAGGSGELFF. V and J are TRBV5-6 and TRBJ2-2; 9 bases map to TRBD2. The germline V gene encodes CDR1 SGHDT and CDR2 YYEEEE. The ends lost 3 bases at V and 6 bases at J; junction bases unmatched: 9. This CDR3 region has 16 residues.

About this clonotype itself: One base away lies a much larger clone, so this may be a sequencing read error. The chain carries TRBV7-9 and TRBJ1-1; D is ambiguous. From germline, CDR1 is SEHNR and CDR2 FQNEAQ (reference sequence). The CDR3 contains 15 residues. The CDR3 sequence is CASGLYSEGYDEAFF. Here the CDR3 DNA reads TGTGCCAGCGGCTTATATTCCGAGGGCTACGATGAAGCTTTCTTT.

The chain carries TRBV24-1 and TRBJ2-2; 7 nucleotides agree with TRBD1. V gave up 2 bases and J gave up 3 bases; unmatched junction bases: 2. The CDR3 is 15 amino acids. CDR1 is KGHDR and CDR2 is SFDVKD in the germline V gene. The CDR3 protein is CATSDWQGDTGELFF. As DNA, the CDR3 is TGTGCCACCAGTGATTGGCAGGGGGACACCGGGGAGCTGTTTTTT.

This clonotype has ten or more counts. The chain joins TRBV6-1 to TRBJ1-1, with D maybe TRBD1 (5 bases). Germline lookup yields CDR1 MNHNS and CDR2 SASEGT. The CDR3 runs 13 residues. Trimming took off 6 bases at V and 4 bases at J, with 12 bases between the two ends. The CDR3 loop is CASREGFGTEAFF. The CDR3 DNA is TGTGCCAGCAGGGAGGGGTTTGGCACTGAAGCTTTCTTT.

This clonotype was seen many times. This chain links TRBV29-1 with TRBJ2-7, with D perhaps matching TRBD2 (6 bases). V lost 4 bases and J 4 bases, leaving 14 bases between the germline ends. CDR1 is SQVTM, CDR2 ANQGSEA, per germline. This CDR3 contains 13 residues. The CDR3 reads CSVGLLGGYEQYF. In nucleotides, the CDR3 is TGCAGCGTTGGTCTTTTGGGGGGTTACGAGCAGTACTTC.

This clonotype has more than one count but fewer than ten. The chain combines TRBV5-6 with TRBJ2-7; TRBD2 might be the D (6 bases). CDR1 and CDR2 from the germline V gene are SGHDT and YYEEEE. V lost 0 bases to trimming and J lost 4 bases, with 11 bases between them. The CDR3 has 14 amino acids. Here the CDR3 DNA reads TGTGCCAGCAGCTTGGGGGACTCCCCATACGAGCAGTACTTC. Its protein product is CASSLGDSPYEQYF.

Ten or more counts support this clonotype. CDR3 sequence: CASSQASTGGYEQYF. CDR3 in DNA: TGTGCCAGCAGCCAGGCCTCGACAGGGGGCTACGAGCAGTACTTC. V and J are TRBV11-1 and TRBJ2-7; 9 positions match TRBD1. CDR1 is SGHAT and CDR2 is FQDESV in the germline V gene (reference sequence). The trim removed 5 bases at V and 3 bases at J, leaving 8 bases unmatched. The CDR3 contains 15 residues.

This clonotype was detected ten times or more. The chain joins TRBV6-1 to TRBJ1-5, with D tentatively TRBD1 (5 bases). The CDR3 length is 16 residues. Germline V CDR1 and CDR2: MNHNS, SASEGT. The V end lost 5 bases, the J end lost 2 bases, and 16 bases lay between the germline ends. The CDR3 nucleotides are TGTGCCAGCAGTAACGCAGGGTTTTCGGGCAATCAGCCCCAGCATTTT. It encodes CASSNAGFSGNQPQHF.

This clonotype turned up a few times. The DNA of the CDR3 is TGTGCCTGGTTTCTCGGGACAGGGTACACCGGGGAGCTGTTTTTT. It encodes CAWFLGTGYTGELFF. The chain combines TRBV30 with TRBJ2-2, with 9 positions matching TRBD1. The CDR3 runs 15 residues. The junction had 7 bases not matched to a gene; V was cut back by 5 bases and J by 3 bases. Germline V CDR1 and CDR2: GTSNPN, SVGIG (reference sequence).